This T cell receptor (beta chain) is drawn from a study of shared clonotypes between healthy human individuals. V dropped 3 bases and J dropped 8; count of bases not matched to a gene: 3. The length of the CDR3 is 13 residues. The germline CDR1 and CDR2 sequences are MNHEY and SVGAGI. Using immunoSEQ multiplex PCR, the repertoire was profiled, and TCRdb retains in-frame clones only, with some absent. The table has 190,000 or so clones, over 85% seen once; the top ten hold more than 0.065%. The genes are TRBV6-5 and TRBJ1-1, with TRBD1 identical over 10 bases. The sequencing input was naive CD4+ T cells sorted from blood. Subset: CD45RA+ positively selected. The receptor was isolated from a woman aged 30 to 39 in good health. CDR3: CASSYDRGHEAFF. The CDR3 DNA reads as TGTGCCAGCAGTTATGACAGGGGGCACGAAGCTTTCTTT.